The T cell receptor beta chain described here comes from a study of regulatory T cells in long-lasting Graves disease. The ends were cut back, 8 bases at V and 4 bases at J, with 15 bases in the middle. The germline V gene has CDR1 LNHDA and CDR2 SQIVND (reference sequence). This CDR3 is 14 amino acids long. Whole-study findings and limits: Persistent cases of Graves' showed reduced TCR diversity relative to newly diagnosed patients.

This clonotype was counted only a few times. No antigen is known for it. This clone may be a read error of a much larger clone one base away. Time point given: newly diagnosed GD, antithyroid drugs for less than 3 months. PBMC-extracted RNA yielded the TCR library. Assembly of TCR beta libraries relied on iRepertoire HTBI primers together with Arm-PCR of CDR3 regions. TCRdb ran MiXCR on the multiplex PCR reads and lists one entry per CDR3 protein. The table lists some 220,000 distinct CDR3 sequences, around a fifth of them singletons. The same specimen was also included in a second study, on T cells in Graves' hyperthyroidism and ophthalmopathy.

The receptor's source is a woman aged 30 to 39 with Graves disease. The specimen comprised peripheral blood mononuclear cells (PBMCs), sampled at new diagnosis, from a patient treated with antithyroid drugs. V is TRBV19 and J is TRBJ2-1; D is unclear. The CDR3 sequence: CASAAYVSYNEQFF. Written as DNA, the CDR3 is TGTGCCAGTGCCGCGTACGTTTCTTACAATGAGCAGTTCTTC. The full variable domain, its missing parts supplied by reference TRBV19 and TRBJ2-1, is DGGITQSPKYLFRKEGQNVTLSCEQNLNHDAMYWYRQDPGQGLRLIYYSQIVNDFQKGDIAEGYSVSREKKESFPLTVTSAQKNPTAFYLCASAAYVSYNEQFFGPGTRLTVL.